The clone carrying this T cell receptor beta chain turned up a few times. Antigen specificity is unknown. These data are taken from a study of OX40 agonist ivuxolimab in advanced cancers. As for the study in general: Cancers in dose escalation were hepatocellular, melanoma, renal cell and head and neck. Broader study findings: The expanded peripheral T cells' antigen specificity was not determined. Expansion of clones was among the lowest in partial responders at 0.1-3.0 mg/kg. Relative to CD4+ cells, CD8+ T cells on average had more expanded clones.

Produced via immunoSEQ multiplex PCR; TCRdb's table is partial and in-frame only. This sample yields about 92,000 clones, of which 84% are seen a single time; around 5.8% belongs to the top ten. The receptor was derived from an adult with an advanced solid tumor such as melanoma, head and neck, liver or kidney cancer. The starting material was CD4+ or CD8+ T cells sorted from blood, obtained in a trial of the OX40 agonist ivuxolimab.

In nucleotides, the CDR3 is TGTGCCAGCAGCGCACGGCCTCAGGGGGGCTACACCTTC. This translates into CASSARPQGGYTF. The chain combines TRBV7-2 with TRBJ1-2, with D maybe TRBD1 (6 bases). Per the germline V gene, CDR1 is SGHTA and CDR2 is FQGNSA. Trimming cost V 5 bases and J 8 bases, with 15 bases left between them. The CDR3 loop spans 13 amino acids.